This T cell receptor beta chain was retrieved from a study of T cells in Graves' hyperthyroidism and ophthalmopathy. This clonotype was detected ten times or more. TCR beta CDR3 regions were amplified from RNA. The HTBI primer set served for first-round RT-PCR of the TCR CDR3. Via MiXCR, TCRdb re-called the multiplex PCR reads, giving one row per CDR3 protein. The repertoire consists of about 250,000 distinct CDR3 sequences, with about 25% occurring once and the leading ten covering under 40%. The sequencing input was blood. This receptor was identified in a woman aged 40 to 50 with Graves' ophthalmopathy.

The CDR3 reads CAWSVGGSGNTIYF. The CDR3 DNA sequence: TGTGCCTGGAGTGTAGGAGGGTCTGGAAACACCATATATTTT. The chain combines TRBV30 with TRBJ1-3; D is ambiguous. V dropped 0 bases and J dropped 1 base, with 7 bases sitting between them. This CDR3 spans 14 amino acids. Germline-derived CDR1 and CDR2 are GTSNPN and SVGIG (reference sequence).